Given below is one TCR beta chain in context. Genomic DNA, the template, was used for profiling of the TCR beta VDJ and CDR3. Via MiXCR, TCRdb re-called the reads, giving one row per CDR3 protein. The table lists fewer than 200,000 distinct CDR3 sequences, almost 50% of them singletons. In patients chosen for sequencing, flow cytometry had shown CD8+CD57+ cell expansion. This entry comes from a study of CD8+CD57+ T cells in acquired aplastic anemia. The V gene lost 0 bases and the J gene lost 1 base, with 6 bases spanning the gap. This CDR3 comprises 14 residues. The TCR sequence derives from a human donor with aplastic anemia. The chain is built from TRBV12-3 or TRBV12-4 and TRBJ2-5; D gene unclear. The sample was sorted CD4+, CD8+, or CD8+CD57+ T cells (not recorded which) from PBMCs. In DNA, the CDR3 is TGTGCCAGCAGTTTAGCAGGGCTCCAAGAGACCCAGTACTTC. Translating gives CASSLAGLQETQYF.